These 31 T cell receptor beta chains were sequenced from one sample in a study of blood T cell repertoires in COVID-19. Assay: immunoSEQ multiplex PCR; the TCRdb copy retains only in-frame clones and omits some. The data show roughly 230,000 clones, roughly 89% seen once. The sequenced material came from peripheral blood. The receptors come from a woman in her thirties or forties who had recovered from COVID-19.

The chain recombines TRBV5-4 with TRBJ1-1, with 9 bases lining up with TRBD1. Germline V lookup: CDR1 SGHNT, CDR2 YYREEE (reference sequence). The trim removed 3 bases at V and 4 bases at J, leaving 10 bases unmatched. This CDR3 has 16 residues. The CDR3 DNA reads TGTGCCAGCAGCTCGGACAGGGGAGCGTTGATCACTGAAGCTTTCTTT. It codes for CASSSDRGALITEAFF.

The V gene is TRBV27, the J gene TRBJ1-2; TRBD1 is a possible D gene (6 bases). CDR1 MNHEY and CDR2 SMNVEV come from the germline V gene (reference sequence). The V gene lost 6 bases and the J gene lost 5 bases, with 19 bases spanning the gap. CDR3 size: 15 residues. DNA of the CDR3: TGTGCCAGCAGGGGAGGGGGGTTGGAGGAGTATGGCTACACCTTC. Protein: CASRGGGLEEYGYTF.

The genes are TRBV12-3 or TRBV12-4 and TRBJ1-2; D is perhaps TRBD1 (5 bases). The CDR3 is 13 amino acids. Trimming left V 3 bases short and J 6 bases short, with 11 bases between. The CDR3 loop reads CASSLGAGNGYTF. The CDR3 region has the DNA TGTGCCAGCAGTTTGGGTGCAGGGAATGGCTACACCTTC.

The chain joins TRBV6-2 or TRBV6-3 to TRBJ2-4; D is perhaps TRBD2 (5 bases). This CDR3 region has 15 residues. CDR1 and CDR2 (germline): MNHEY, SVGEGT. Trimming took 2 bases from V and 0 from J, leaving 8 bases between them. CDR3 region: CASSYDGLAKNIQYF. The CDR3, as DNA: TGTGCCAGCAGTTACGACGGACTAGCCAAAAACATTCAGTACTTC.

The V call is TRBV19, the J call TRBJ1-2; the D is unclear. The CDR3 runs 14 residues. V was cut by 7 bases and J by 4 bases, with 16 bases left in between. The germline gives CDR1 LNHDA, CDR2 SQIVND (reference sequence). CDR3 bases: TGTGCCAGTACCACCCCGACAACGACCTATGGCTACACCTTC. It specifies CASTTPTTTYGYTF.

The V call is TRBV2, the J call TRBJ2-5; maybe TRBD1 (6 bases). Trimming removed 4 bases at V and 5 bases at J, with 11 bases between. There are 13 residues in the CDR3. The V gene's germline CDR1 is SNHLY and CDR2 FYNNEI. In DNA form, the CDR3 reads TGTGCCAGCAGTGCAGGGGTCTATGAGACCCAGTACTTC. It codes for CASSAGVYETQYF.

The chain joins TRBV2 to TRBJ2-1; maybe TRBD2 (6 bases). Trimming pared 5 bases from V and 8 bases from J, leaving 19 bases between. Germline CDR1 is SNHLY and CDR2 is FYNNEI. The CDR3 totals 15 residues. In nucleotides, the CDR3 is TGTGCCAGCAGTCCTCCCGGGACTCCGGGGGATGAGCAGTTCTTC. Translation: CASSPPGTPGDEQFF.

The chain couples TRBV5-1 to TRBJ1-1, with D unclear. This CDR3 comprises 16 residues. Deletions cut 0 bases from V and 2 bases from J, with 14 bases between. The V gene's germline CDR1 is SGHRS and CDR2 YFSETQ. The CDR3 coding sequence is TGCGCCAGCAGCTTGGGGCAGGCTTCCTTCAACACTGAAGCTTTCTTT. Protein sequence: CASSLGQASFNTEAFF.

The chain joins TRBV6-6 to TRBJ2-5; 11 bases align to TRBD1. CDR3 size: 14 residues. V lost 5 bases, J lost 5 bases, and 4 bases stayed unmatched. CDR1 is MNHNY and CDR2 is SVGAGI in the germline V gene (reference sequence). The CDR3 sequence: CASSRTGGRETQYF. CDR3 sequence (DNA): TGTGCCAGCAGTAGGACAGGGGGCCGGGAGACCCAGTACTTC.

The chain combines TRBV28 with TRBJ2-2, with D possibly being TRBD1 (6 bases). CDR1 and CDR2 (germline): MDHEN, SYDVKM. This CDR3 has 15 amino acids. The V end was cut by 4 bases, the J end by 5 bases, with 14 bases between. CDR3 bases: TGTGCCAGCAGTTCCGTCGGGACAAAGACCGGGGAGCTGTTTTTT. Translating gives CASSSVGTKTGELFF.

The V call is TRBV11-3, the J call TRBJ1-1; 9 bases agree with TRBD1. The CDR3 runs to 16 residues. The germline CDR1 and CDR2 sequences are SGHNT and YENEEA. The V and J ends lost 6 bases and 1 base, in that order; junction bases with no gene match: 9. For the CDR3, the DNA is TGTGCCAGCAGTCACAAGCCACAGGGGGCGAACACTGAAGCTTTCTTT. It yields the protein CASSHKPQGANTEAFF. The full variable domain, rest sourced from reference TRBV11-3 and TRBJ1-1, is EAGVVQSPRYKIIEKKQPVAFWCNPISGHNTLYWYLQNLGQGPELLIRYENEEAVDDSQLPKDRFSAERLKGVDSTLKIQPAELGDSAVYLCASSHKPQGANTEAFFGQGTRLTVV.

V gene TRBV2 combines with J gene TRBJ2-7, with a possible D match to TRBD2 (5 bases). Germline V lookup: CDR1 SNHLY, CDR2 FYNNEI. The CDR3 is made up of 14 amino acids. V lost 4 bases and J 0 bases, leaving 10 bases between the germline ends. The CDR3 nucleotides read TGTGCCAGCAGTGTGTTAGGGAGCTCCTACGAGCAGTACTTC. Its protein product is CASSVLGSSYEQYF.

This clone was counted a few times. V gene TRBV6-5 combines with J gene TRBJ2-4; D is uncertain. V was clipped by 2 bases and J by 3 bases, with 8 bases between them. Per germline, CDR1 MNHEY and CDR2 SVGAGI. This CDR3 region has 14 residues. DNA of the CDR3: TGTGCCAGCAGTTACGCAGAGGTCAAAAACATTCAGTACTTC. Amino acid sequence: CASSYAEVKNIQYF.

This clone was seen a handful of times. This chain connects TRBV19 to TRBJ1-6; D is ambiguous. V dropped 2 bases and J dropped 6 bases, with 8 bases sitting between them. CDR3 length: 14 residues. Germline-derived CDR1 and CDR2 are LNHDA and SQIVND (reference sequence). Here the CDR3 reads CASSIQALNSPLHF. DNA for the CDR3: TGTGCCAGTAGTATACAAGCCCTTAATTCACCCCTCCACTTT.

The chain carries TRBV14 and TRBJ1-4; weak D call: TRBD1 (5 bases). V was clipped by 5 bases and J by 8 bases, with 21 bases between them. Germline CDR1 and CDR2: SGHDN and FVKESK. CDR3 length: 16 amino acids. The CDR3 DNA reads TGTGCCAGCAGCAGAACTCCGGGACGCGGGGGAGAAAAACTGTTTTTT. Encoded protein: CASSRTPGRGGEKLFF.

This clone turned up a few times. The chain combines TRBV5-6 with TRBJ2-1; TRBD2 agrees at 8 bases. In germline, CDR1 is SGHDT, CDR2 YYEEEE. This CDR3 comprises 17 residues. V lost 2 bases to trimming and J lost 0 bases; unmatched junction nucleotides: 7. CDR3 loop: CASSLSGSLSSYNEQFF. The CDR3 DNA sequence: TGTGCCAGCAGCTTAAGCGGGAGCCTTAGCTCCTACAATGAGCAGTTCTTC.

CDR3 sequence: CSVEISRALYGYTF. The DNA for the CDR3 is TGCAGCGTTGAAATCTCCAGGGCTCTCTATGGCTACACCTTC. The gene calls are TRBV29-1 and TRBJ1-2, with a tentative D call TRBD1 (5 bases). Germline V gene data show CDR1 as SQVTM and CDR2 as ANQGSEA. Deletions cut 2 bases from V and 4 bases from J, with 14 bases between. The CDR3 is 14 residues long.

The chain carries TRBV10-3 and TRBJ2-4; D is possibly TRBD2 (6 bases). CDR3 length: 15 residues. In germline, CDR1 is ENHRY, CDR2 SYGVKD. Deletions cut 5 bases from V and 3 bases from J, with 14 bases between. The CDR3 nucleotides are TGTGCCATCAGTACGGGGGAATTGGGCAAAAACATTCAGTACTTC. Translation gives CAISTGELGKNIQYF.

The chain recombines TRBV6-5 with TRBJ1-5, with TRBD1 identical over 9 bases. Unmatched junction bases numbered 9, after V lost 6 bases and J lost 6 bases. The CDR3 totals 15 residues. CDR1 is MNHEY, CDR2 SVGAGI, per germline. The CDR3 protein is CASREGQGKSQPQHF. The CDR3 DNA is TGTGCCAGCAGAGAGGGACAGGGAAAAAGTCAGCCCCAGCATTTT.

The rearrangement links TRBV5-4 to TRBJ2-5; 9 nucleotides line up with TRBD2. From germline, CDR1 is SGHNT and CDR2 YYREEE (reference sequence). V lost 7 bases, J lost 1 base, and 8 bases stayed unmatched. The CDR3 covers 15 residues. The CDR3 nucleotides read TGTGCCAGCTTCTCGGGCGGGGGGGCCCAAGAGACCCAGTACTTC. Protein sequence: CASFSGGGAQETQYF.

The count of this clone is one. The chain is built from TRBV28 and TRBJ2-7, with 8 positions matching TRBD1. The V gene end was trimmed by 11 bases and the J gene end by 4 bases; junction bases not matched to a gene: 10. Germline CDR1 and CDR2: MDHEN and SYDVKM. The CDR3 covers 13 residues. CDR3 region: CAARGQGAYEQYF. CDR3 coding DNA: TGTGCCGCCCGGGGTCAGGGGGCTTACGAGCAGTACTTC.

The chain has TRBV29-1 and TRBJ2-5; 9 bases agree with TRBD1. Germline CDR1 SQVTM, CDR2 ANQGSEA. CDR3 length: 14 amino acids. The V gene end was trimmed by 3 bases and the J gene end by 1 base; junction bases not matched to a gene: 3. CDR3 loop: CSVEGQGSQETQYF. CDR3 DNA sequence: TGCAGCGTTGAGGGACAGGGTAGCCAAGAGACCCAGTACTTC.

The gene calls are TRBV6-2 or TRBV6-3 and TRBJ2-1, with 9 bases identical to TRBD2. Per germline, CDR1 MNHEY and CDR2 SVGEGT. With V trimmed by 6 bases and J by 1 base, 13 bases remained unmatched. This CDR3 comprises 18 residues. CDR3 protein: CASSPPPLAGISYNEQFF. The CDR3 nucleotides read TGTGCCAGCAGCCCTCCCCCTCTAGCGGGGATTTCCTACAATGAGCAGTTCTTC.

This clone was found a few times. CDR3 bases: TGTGCTAGTGGTTCGAGGAACACTGAAGCTTTCTTT. This gives the protein CASGSRNTEAFF. The chain is built from TRBV12-5 and TRBJ1-1, with unresolved D. Germline CDR1 and CDR2: LGHNT and FRNRAP. Trimming stripped 4 bases from V and 1 base from J, with 4 bases between. The CDR3 is 12 amino acids.

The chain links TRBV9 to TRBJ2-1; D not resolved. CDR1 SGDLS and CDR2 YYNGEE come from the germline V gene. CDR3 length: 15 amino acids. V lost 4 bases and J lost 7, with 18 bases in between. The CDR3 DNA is TGTGCCAGCAGCTCACGGTGGGCCCTTTCGAATGAGCAGTTCTTC. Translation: CASSSRWALSNEQFF. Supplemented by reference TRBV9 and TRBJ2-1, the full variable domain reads DSGVTQTPKHLITATGQRVTLRCSPRSGDLSVYWYQQSLDQGLQFLIQYYNGEERAKGNILERFSAQQFPDLHSELNLSSLELGDSALYFCASSSRWALSNEQFFGPGTRLTVL.

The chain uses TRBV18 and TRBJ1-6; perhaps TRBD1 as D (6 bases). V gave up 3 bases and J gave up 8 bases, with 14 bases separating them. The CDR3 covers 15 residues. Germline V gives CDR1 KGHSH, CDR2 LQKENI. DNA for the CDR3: TGTGCCAGCTCACCTCAGGGGATGAATTATTCACCCCTCCACTTT. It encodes CASSPQGMNYSPLHF.

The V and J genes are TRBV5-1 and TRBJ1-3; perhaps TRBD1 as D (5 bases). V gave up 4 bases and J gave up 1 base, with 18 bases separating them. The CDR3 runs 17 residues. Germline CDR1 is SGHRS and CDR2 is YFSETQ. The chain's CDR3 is CASSQGPASLSGNTIYF. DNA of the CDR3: TGCGCCAGCAGCCAGGGCCCTGCGAGCTTATCTGGAAACACCATATATTTT.

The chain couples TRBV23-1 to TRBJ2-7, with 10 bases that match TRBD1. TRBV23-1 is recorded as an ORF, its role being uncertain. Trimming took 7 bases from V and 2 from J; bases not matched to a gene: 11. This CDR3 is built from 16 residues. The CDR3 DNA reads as TGCGCCAGCAACCCCTGTTTGGGACAGGGGACCTACGAGCAGTACTTC. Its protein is CASNPCLGQGTYEQYF.

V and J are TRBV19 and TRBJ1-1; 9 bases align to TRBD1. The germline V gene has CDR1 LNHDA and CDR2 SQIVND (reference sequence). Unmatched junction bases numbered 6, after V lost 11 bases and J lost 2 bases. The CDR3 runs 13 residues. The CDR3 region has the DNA TGTGCCTCCCGGGACAGGGTTAACACTGAAGCTTTCTTT. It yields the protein CASRDRVNTEAFF.

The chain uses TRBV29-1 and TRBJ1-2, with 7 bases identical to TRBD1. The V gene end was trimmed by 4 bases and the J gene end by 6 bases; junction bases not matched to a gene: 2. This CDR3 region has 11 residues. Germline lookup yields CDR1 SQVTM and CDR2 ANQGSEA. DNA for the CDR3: TGCAGCGTTGTGGGACAGAATGGCTACACCTTC. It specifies CSVVGQNGYTF.

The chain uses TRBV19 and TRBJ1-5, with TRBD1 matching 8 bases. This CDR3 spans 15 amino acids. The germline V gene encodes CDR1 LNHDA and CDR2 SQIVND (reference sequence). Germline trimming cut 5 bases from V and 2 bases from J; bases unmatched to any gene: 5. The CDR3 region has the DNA TGTGCCAGTAGTTTTGGACAGGGTCGCAATCAGCCCCAGCATTTT. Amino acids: CASSFGQGRNQPQHF.